This passage covers 13 T cell receptor beta chains from one sample sequenced in a study of blood T cell repertoires in COVID-19. Sequencing used immunoSEQ multiplex PCR; TCRdb keeps in-frame clones, though not all of them. Of about 140,000 clones detected, 70% to 90% appear once; the ten largest clones hold 2.5% to 3%. Sequences were obtained from peripheral blood. These receptors all stem from a man over 45 with acute or convalescent COVID-19.

The genes are TRBV5-1 and TRBJ1-1; no clear D. Germline V CDR1 and CDR2: SGHRS, YFSETQ. The ends were cut back, 1 base at V and 1 base at J, with 8 bases in the middle. There are 14 residues in the CDR3. The CDR3 protein is CASSLFSPNTEAFF. DNA for the CDR3: TGCGCCAGCAGCTTGTTTAGCCCGAACACTGAAGCTTTCTTT.

This rearrangement joins TRBV5-1 to TRBJ2-3; TRBD2 matches at 14 bases. The CDR3 totals 17 residues. The germline V gene encodes CDR1 SGHRS and CDR2 YFSETQ. Trimming cost V 7 bases and J 13 bases; bases outside gene matches: 20. This chain's CDR3 is CASSMTGTSGGTDTKYF. In DNA, the CDR3 is TGCGCCAGCTCAATGACCGGGACTAGCGGGGGTACAGATACTAAGTATTTT.

The V gene is TRBV5-1, the J gene TRBJ2-2; no firm D call. V lost 3 bases to trimming and J lost 1 base, with 10 bases between them. The CDR3 contains 15 residues. CDR1 SGHRS and CDR2 YFSETQ come from the germline V gene. The CDR3 coding sequence is TGCGCCAGCAGCTCCCGTACGGTGAACACCGGGGAGCTGTTTTTT. It codes for CASSSRTVNTGELFF.

This sequence joins TRBV28 and TRBJ1-1; the D is unclear. Germline CDR1 and CDR2: MDHEN and SYDVKM. This CDR3 comprises 13 residues. V lost 6 bases to trimming and J lost 8 bases, with 16 bases between them. CDR3 sequence (DNA): TGTGCCAGCAGCCTAGCAATCCCGAGAGAAGCTTTCTTT. Amino acids: CASSLAIPREAFF. Drawing the rest from reference TRBV28 and TRBJ1-1, the complete variable domain is DVKVTQSSRYLVKRTGEKVFLECVQDMDHENMFWYRQDPGLGLRLIYFSYDVKMKEKGDIPEGYSVSREKKERFSLILESASTNQTSMYLCASSLAIPREAFFGQGTRLTVV.

V is TRBV28 and J is TRBJ2-7; 8 positions agree with TRBD1. V lost 6 bases and J lost 6; bases outside the gene matches: 4. This CDR3 spans 12 amino acids. Per the germline V gene, CDR1 is MDHEN and CDR2 is SYDVKM. This CDR3 reads CASSTQGVEQYF. CDR3 DNA sequence: TGTGCCAGCAGCACACAGGGGGTCGAGCAGTACTTC.

The chain uses TRBV7-9 and TRBJ2-5; possibly TRBD1 for D (5 bases). This CDR3 has 14 amino acids. Trimming removed 3 bases at V and 3 bases at J, with 11 bases between. CDR1 and CDR2 from the germline V gene are SEHNR and FQNEAQ (reference sequence). CDR3 protein: CASSFQGYEETQYF. DNA of the CDR3: TGTGCCAGCAGCTTTCAGGGATATGAAGAGACCCAGTACTTC. Drawing the rest from reference TRBV7-9 and TRBJ2-5, the complete variable domain is DTGVSQNPRHKITKRGQNVTFRCDPISEHNRLYWYRQTLGQGPEFLTYFQNEAQLEKSRLLSDRFSAERPKGSFSTLEIQRTEQGDSAMYLCASSFQGYEETQYFGPGTRLLVL.

J is TRBJ1-5 and V is TRBV9; the D is unclear. V was pared by 0 bases and J by 3 bases, with 10 bases between. This CDR3 is 15 amino acids long. The germline V gene encodes CDR1 SGDLS and CDR2 YYNGEE. This chain's CDR3 is CASSVESQINQPQHF. The CDR3 DNA reads TGTGCCAGCAGCGTAGAGTCACAGATCAATCAGCCCCAGCATTTT.

The rearrangement joins TRBV6-5 to TRBJ2-1; 8 bases line up with TRBD2. V was clipped by 3 bases and J by 3 bases; unmatched bases: 4. In germline, CDR1 is MNHEY, CDR2 SVGAGI. This CDR3 has 15 residues. CDR3 DNA sequence: TGTGCCAGCAGTTATCCGGGACTAGACTACAATGAGCAGTTCTTC. This encodes CASSYPGLDYNEQFF.

The chain has TRBV2 and TRBJ2-3; tentative D call: TRBD1 (6 bases). V was trimmed by 3 bases and J by 6 bases, leaving 16 bases between them. Germline values: CDR1 SNHLY, CDR2 FYNNEI. CDR3 length: 15 residues. The CDR3 loop is CASSDGYREQDTQYF. The CDR3 DNA follows: TGTGCCAGCAGTGATGGTTACAGGGAGCAGGATACGCAGTATTTT.

This clone was detected only a few times. V usage is TRBV12-3 or TRBV12-4 and J usage is TRBJ1-2; D might be TRBD1 (6 bases). The CDR3 is 12 residues long. Trimming cost V 5 bases and J 8 bases, with 12 bases left between them. The CDR3 spells CASSLNRVGYTF. CDR3 bases: TGTGCCAGCAGTCTTAACAGGGTCGGCTACACCTTC.

The chain combines TRBV25-1 with TRBJ2-2; D may be TRBD2 (6 bases). V was cut by 0 bases and J by 1 base, with 12 bases left in between. Germline loops: CDR1 MGHDK, CDR2 SYGVNS. This CDR3 spans 17 amino acids. CDR3 amino acids: CASSEYGVGGNTGELFF. As DNA, the CDR3 is TGTGCCAGCAGTGAATATGGGGTCGGGGGGAACACCGGGGAGCTGTTTTTT.

Details on this clone: At one end the junction does not follow the germline gene, possibly because of a read error. The genes are TRBV28 and TRBJ1-1; a possible D gene is TRBD1 (6 bases). Germline loops: CDR1 MDHEN, CDR2 SYDVKM. The CDR3 runs 13 residues. The CDR3 DNA reads as TGTGCCAGCATTTTACAGGGAGGGACTGAAGCTTTCTTT. Translating gives CASILQGGTEAFF.

This clone has only a few counts. This chain links TRBV10-2 with TRBJ2-2; tentative D call: TRBD1 (6 bases). Looked up from germline, CDR1 is WSHSY and CDR2 is SAAADI. Trimming removed 4 bases at V and 4 bases at J, with 16 bases between. The CDR3 is made up of 16 amino acids. CDR3 sequence: CASSGIRDTLTGELFF. The CDR3 coding sequence is TGCGCCAGCAGTGGAATCCGGGACACCCTCACCGGGGAGCTGTTTTTT.